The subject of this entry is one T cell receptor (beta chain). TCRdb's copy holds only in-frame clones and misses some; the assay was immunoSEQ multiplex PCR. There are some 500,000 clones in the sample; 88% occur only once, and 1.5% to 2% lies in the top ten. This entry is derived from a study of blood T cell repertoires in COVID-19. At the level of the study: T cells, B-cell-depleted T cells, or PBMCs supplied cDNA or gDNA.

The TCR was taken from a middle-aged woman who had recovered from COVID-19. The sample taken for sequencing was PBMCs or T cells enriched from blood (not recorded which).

DNA for the CDR3: TGTGCCAGCAGCTTTACTAGCGGAAGCTCCTACGAGCAGTACTTC. Amino acids: CASSFTSGSSYEQYF. The chain is built from TRBV7-2 and TRBJ2-7; TRBD2 aligns across 8 bases. V trimming: 3 bases; J trimming: 0 bases; junction bases outside the gene matches: 4. Per the germline V gene, CDR1 is SGHTA and CDR2 is FQGNSA. CDR3 size: 15 residues.